The rows below give T cell receptor beta chains drawn from one sample of a study of shared clonotypes between healthy human individuals. Measured with immunoSEQ multiplex PCR; TCRdb has only the in-frame clones, and not every one. The profile shows more than 2 million clones, roughly 95% of them singletons. The sequencing input was naive CD4+ T cells sorted from blood. Receptors were obtained from a man aged 18 to 29 in good health. Both conserved end residues are part of each CDR3. Fields, in order: CDR3 DNA, CDR3 protein, V gene, J gene, clone size, D gene. The D gene is left open where the match is weak. Clone size, where shown, is once, few, many, or a class for clones that have expanded.

TGCGCCAGCAGCTACGGACAGGGTAGCTCTGGGGCCAACGTCCTGACTTTC,CASSYGQGSSGANVLTF,TRBV5-1,TRBJ2-6,once,TRBD1
TGTGCCAGCAGCCCTTATAATTCACCCCTCCACTTT,CASSPYNSPLHF,TRBV27,TRBJ1-6,.,.
TGCGCCAGCAGCTTGGGTGGCTGGGGTAATCAGCCCCAGCATTTT,CASSLGGWGNQPQHF,TRBV5-1,TRBJ1-5,.,.
TGTGCCATCAGTGGGGACTCCGGACAAGAAAAACTGTTTTTT,CAISGDSGQEKLFF,TRBV10-3,TRBJ1-4,.,.
TGTGCCACACTTAGGGGGACAGAGAGAACCGGGGAGCTGTTTTTT,CATLRGTERTGELFF,TRBV6-5,TRBJ2-2,.,TRBD1
TGTGCCAGCAGTGACGGCCAGGGAGATACGCAGTATTTT,CASSDGQGDTQYF,TRBV2,TRBJ2-3,.,.
TGTGCCAGCAGTTTAATGGGAGCTACTTCTGAAAAACTGTTTTTT,CASSLMGATSEKLFF,TRBV28,TRBJ1-4,.,.
TGTGCCAGCAGCCCGGCTTTGGATACGCAGTATTTT,CASSPALDTQYF,TRBV7-9,TRBJ2-3,.,.
TGTGCCTGGAGGGGTACCTATGGCTACACCTTC,CAWRGTYGYTF,TRBV30,TRBJ1-2,.,.
TGTGCCAGCAGTTTACAGGGGACAGGTCAGCCCCAGCATTTT,CASSLQGTGQPQHF,TRBV28,TRBJ1-5,.,TRBD1
TGTGCCAGCAGTGAAGAGGGGGGGAGCTACGAGCAGTACTTC,CASSEEGGSYEQYF,TRBV6-1,TRBJ2-7,.,.
TGTGCCAGCAGTCCTGGAATCTTCTCTGGAAACACCATATATTTT,CASSPGIFSGNTIYF,TRBV28,TRBJ1-3,.,.
TGCGCCAGCAGCTTAAGCCCATTCGCGGGACAGGGGGTCAATGAGCAGTTCTTC,CASSLSPFAGQGVNEQFF,TRBV5-1,TRBJ2-1,.,TRBD1
TGTGCCAGCAGCTTGGGGTCTATTAGCTCCTACAATGAGCAGTTCTTC,CASSLGSISSYNEQFF,TRBV5-4,TRBJ2-1,.,.
TGTGCCAGCAGTGCACTAGGTCAGGCGATTTACGAGCAGTACTTC,CASSALGQAIYEQYF,TRBV2,TRBJ2-7,.,.
TGTGCCAGCAGTTTGGAGCGGGGGGGCCGGGAGACCCAGTACTTC,CASSLERGGRETQYF,TRBV27,TRBJ2-5,.,TRBD2
TGTGCCAGCAGCCTCGAGGGGGGGGAGCTGTTTTTT,CASSLEGGELFF,TRBV28,TRBJ2-2,.,.
TGTGCCAGCAGTAAGCTAGCGGCGGCGTTGTATTTT,CASSKLAAALYF,TRBV6-5,TRBJ2-3,.,TRBD2
TGCAGCGTTTTTGCGGGGGGATCAGCTAGCACAGATACGCAGTATTTT,CSVFAGGSASTDTQYF,TRBV29-1,TRBJ2-3,.,TRBD2
TGTGCCAGCTCCTGGACAGGGGGGGCAGATACGCAGTATTTT,CASSWTGGADTQYF,TRBV18,TRBJ2-3,.,TRBD1
TGTGCCTGGAAAACTGGGCAGGGCCGGGGGAATGAGCAGTTCTTC,CAWKTGQGRGNEQFF,TRBV30,TRBJ2-1,.,.
TGTGCCAGCAGCCCGAGAGGGGGCGGGCTTGGCTACACCTTC,CASSPRGGGLGYTF,TRBV7-2,TRBJ1-2,.,TRBD1
TGTGCCAGCAGTTACTCTGCCGGGGAGCTGTTTTTT,CASSYSAGELFF,TRBV6-6,TRBJ2-2,.,.
TGTGCCAGCAGCGGACCTGTACAGGGTTCCTCCTACGAGCAGTACTTC,CASSGPVQGSSYEQYF,TRBV7-2,TRBJ2-7,.,.
TGTGCCAGCAGCTTGGCAGGGGCCAATAGCAATCAGCCCCAGCATTTT,CASSLAGANSNQPQHF,TRBV5-8,TRBJ1-5,.,.
TGTGCCTGGAGTTGGGACCGCTCCTACGAGCAGTACTTC,CAWSWDRSYEQYF,TRBV30,TRBJ2-7,.,.
TGTGCCAGCAGTGAACCTAACAGGGCAAATTCACCCCTCCACTTT,CASSEPNRANSPLHF,TRBV6-1,TRBJ1-6,.,.
TGTGCCAGCCCCGTTAATGACACCTTC,CASPVNDTF,TRBV19,TRBJ1-2,.,.
TGTGCCAGCAGTACAAGAGGGGGCATAAACATTCAGTACTTC,CASSTRGGINIQYF,TRBV2,TRBJ2-4,.,TRBD1
TGTGCCATCAGTGAGTTTACAGGGTCCGAGCAGTACTTC,CAISEFTGSEQYF,TRBV10-3,TRBJ2-7,.,.
TGTGCCAGCTTCGGGGGGAGATTGACAGATACGCAGTATTTT,CASFGGRLTDTQYF,TRBV2,TRBJ2-3,.,TRBD2
TGTGCCAGCGCGGACAGCAGCAATCAGCCCCAGCATTTT,CASADSSNQPQHF,TRBV18,TRBJ1-5,.,.
TGCAGCGTCGGGCCCGGCAAATACGAGCAGTACTTC,CSVGPGKYEQYF,TRBV29-1,TRBJ2-7,once,.
TGTGCCAGCAGTTACAGGGGCGCGACTAATGAAAAACTGTTTTTT,CASSYRGATNEKLFF,TRBV6-6,TRBJ1-4,.,.
TGTGCCAGCAGCTCGGGACAGGGCCTTGAAGCTTTCTTT,CASSSGQGLEAFF,TRBV7-9,TRBJ1-1,.,TRBD1
TGTGCCAGCAGCCGTATTGGTTTGTCTCCCAAGCAGTACTTC,CASSRIGLSPKQYF,TRBV14,TRBJ2-7,.,.